This T cell receptor beta chain was found in a study of cytomegalovirus exposure and HLA in healthy donors. Study-wide findings and caveats: There were 150 to 200 TCR beta chains listed as cytomegalovirus-associated. Later analysis showed TCR association rates varying by HLA locus, highest for DRB1 and lowest for HLA-C. 16,951 TCR beta sequences were associated with HLA alleles at 0.05 false discovery rate in a later analysis.

It was with 60 Vbeta and 13 Jbeta primers that the PCR ran. The protocol was immunoSEQ multiplex PCR, while the TCRdb copy is restricted to in-frame clones and leaves out a portion. The sample holds roughly 100,000 clones, about 81% seen once. About this clone: The antigen is not known.

The germline V and J ends were trimmed by 1 base and 3 bases, with 8 bases remaining between them. Germline V gene sequence: CDR1 SGHTS, CDR2 YDEGEE. This CDR3 has 14 residues. This chain links TRBV5-8 with TRBJ1-5; weak D call: TRBD1 (6 bases). Source material: PBMCs. This sequence was found in a young man in good health and CMV-seronegative. The CDR3 DNA reads TGTGCCAGCAGCTTGAGACAGGACAATCAGCCCCAGCATTTT. This encodes CASSLRQDNQPQHF.